The 30 T cell receptor beta chains reported below all come from one sample, sequenced in a study of blood T cell repertoires in COVID-19. The assay was immunoSEQ multiplex PCR, and TCRdb's table has in-frame clones only and misses some. The sample shows approximately 120,000 clones, about 90% of them seen only once. The sequenced material came from peripheral blood. The source is a man between 50 and 59 years old with COVID-19, enrolled during active disease.

This clone was observed a handful of times. The rearrangement links TRBV2 to TRBJ2-7; D unresolved. The V and J ends lost 5 bases and 7 bases respectively, with 9 bases between them. The germline V gene has CDR1 SNHLY and CDR2 FYNNEI. This CDR3 contains 11 residues. CDR3 bases: TGTGCCAGCAGTCGCCTCGGGGAGCAGTACGTC. Its translation is CASSRLGEQYV.

This chain connects TRBV5-1 to TRBJ2-5; D is unresolved. Per the germline V gene, CDR1 is SGHRS and CDR2 is YFSETQ. The ends were cut back, 0 bases at V and 3 bases at J, with 9 bases in the middle. The length of the CDR3 is 14 residues. Here the CDR3 reads CASSLVAGKETQYF. The CDR3 DNA reads TGCGCCAGCAGCTTGGTGGCAGGAAAAGAGACCCAGTACTTC.

The chain has TRBV4-1 and TRBJ1-3; TRBD1 matches 7 bases. Germline V CDR1 and CDR2: MGHRA, YSYEKL. The CDR3 is 15 residues long. V was clipped by 1 base and J by 4 bases; unmatched bases: 4. In nucleotides, the CDR3 is TGCGCCAGCAGCCAAGGACAGGGTTTGGGAAACACCATATATTTT. As protein: CASSQGQGLGNTIYF.

This clone has just one count. The chain employs TRBV9 and TRBJ2-3; 9 nucleotides align to TRBD2. Germline V gene lookup returns CDR1 SGDLS and CDR2 YYNGEE. Trimming took 4 bases from V and 11 from J; bases not matched to a gene: 11. This CDR3 spans 14 amino acids. The CDR3 loop reads CASSSGLATPRQYF. CDR3 sequence (DNA): TGTGCCAGCAGCTCGGGACTAGCCACCCCACGGCAGTATTTT.

V usage is TRBV29-1 and J usage is TRBJ2-1, with D tentatively TRBD1 (6 bases). V dropped 6 bases and J dropped 15 bases, with 21 bases sitting between them. The CDR3 consists of 12 residues. From germline, CDR1 is SQVTM and CDR2 ANQGSEA. The CDR3 DNA is TGCAGCGTCCAAAATAATGACAGGCAGGCGTTCTTC. As protein: CSVQNNDRQAFF.

This clone was detected only once. The genes are TRBV7-9 and TRBJ1-4; possibly TRBD1 for D (5 bases). Looked up from germline, CDR1 is SEHNR and CDR2 is FQNEAQ (reference sequence). CDR3 size: 15 residues. Trimming shortened V by 5 bases and J by 6 bases, and 16 bases separated the two germline ends. In nucleotides, the CDR3 is TGTGCCAGCAGCCAAGACAGTCTGAGTTATGAAAAACTGTTTTTT. Its translation: CASSQDSLSYEKLFF.

The V call is TRBV9, the J call TRBJ1-4; TRBD1 is a possible D gene (5 bases). Trimming cost V 0 bases and J 6 bases, with 12 bases left between them. The CDR3 contains 15 residues. The germline V gene has CDR1 SGDLS and CDR2 YYNGEE. As DNA, the CDR3 is TGTGCCAGCAGCGTAGTTGGGGGAGGCGATGAAAAACTGTTTTTT. Its protein is CASSVVGGGDEKLFF. The full variable domain, completed using reference TRBV9 and TRBJ1-4, is DSGVTQTPKHLITATGQRVTLRCSPRSGDLSVYWYQQSLDQGLQFLIQYYNGEERAKGNILERFSAQQFPDLHSELNLSSLELGDSALYFCASSVVGGGDEKLFFGSGTQLSVL.

This clone was recorded only once. V and J are TRBV2 and TRBJ1-1; 11 bases line up with TRBD1. The CDR3 has 13 residues. J gave up 10 bases and V 7 bases, and 8 bases lay outside the gene matches. Germline CDR1 is SNHLY and CDR2 is FYNNEI. CDR3 amino acids: CASIPGTGGLAFF. CDR3 DNA: TGTGCCAGCATTCCCGGGACAGGGGGTTTAGCTTTCTTT.

This chain links TRBV7-8 with TRBJ2-1; tentative D call: TRBD2 (5 bases). Germline V gives CDR1 SGHVS, CDR2 FQNEAQ. Trimming took off 0 bases at V and 8 bases at J, with 11 bases between the two ends. The CDR3 spans 14 residues. The DNA for the CDR3 is TGTGCCAGCAGCTTAGCGGGAGTAAATTATGAGCAGTTCTTC. Amino acids: CASSLAGVNYEQFF.

The rearrangement joins TRBV5-5 to TRBJ2-3, with 10 bases aligning to TRBD2. Germline lookup yields CDR1 SGHKS and CDR2 YYEKEE (reference sequence). V dropped 4 bases and J dropped 0; count of bases not matched to a gene: 5. The CDR3 has 16 amino acids. For the CDR3, the DNA is TGTGCCAGCAGCGAACTAGCGGGGTCTAGCACAGATACGCAGTATTTT. This gives the protein CASSELAGSSTDTQYF.

This clone was picked up a small number of times. The genes are TRBV6-2 or TRBV6-3 and TRBJ2-1; the match to TRBD2 covers 9 bases. Germline-derived CDR1 and CDR2 are MNHEY and SVGEGT. The CDR3 has 15 amino acids. The junction had 5 bases not matched to a gene; V was cut back by 4 bases and J by 4 bases. CDR3 in DNA: TGTGCCAGCAGTTCCCTAGCGGGGTTTTACAATGAGCAGTTCTTC. It specifies CASSSLAGFYNEQFF.

This clone was seen a single time. V is TRBV7-2 and J is TRBJ1-1; 8 positions agree with TRBD1. Unmatched junction bases numbered 3, after V lost 8 bases and J lost 1 base. The CDR3 spans 13 residues. Germline lookup yields CDR1 SGHTA and CDR2 FQGNSA. CDR3 sequence reads: CASRQGANTEAFF. CDR3 nucleotides: TGTGCCAGCCGGCAGGGGGCGAACACTGAAGCTTTCTTT.

This rearrangement joins TRBV7-9 to TRBJ2-5; the D is unclear. Germline-derived CDR1 and CDR2 are SEHNR and FQNEAQ (reference sequence). Between the trimmed V and J ends, which lost 0 bases and 5 bases, there was a span of 10 bases. CDR3 length: 14 residues. The CDR3 loop reads CASSLAGLRETQYF. DNA for the CDR3: TGTGCCAGCAGCTTAGCGGGCCTCAGGGAGACCCAGTACTTC. The full variable domain, with the rest looked up from reference TRBV7-9 and TRBJ2-5, is DTGVSQNPRHKITKRGQNVTFRCDPISEHNRLYWYRQTLGQGPEFLTYFQNEAQLEKSRLLSDRFSAERPKGSFSTLEIQRTEQGDSAMYLCASSLAGLRETQYFGPGTRLLVL.

This clone was observed once. J is TRBJ2-1 and V is TRBV3-1 (or the pseudogene TRBV3-2), with 11 bases identical to TRBD2. Germline assignment: CDR1 LGHDT and CDR2 YNNKEL (reference sequence). With 3 bases clipped from V and 1 base from J, the junction kept 17 bases outside the gene matches. The CDR3 loop spans 21 amino acids. The CDR3 spells CASSHSIYSGRGGFSYNEQFF. In DNA, the CDR3 is TGTGCCAGCAGCCACTCCATATATAGCGGGAGGGGGGGGTTTTCCTACAATGAGCAGTTCTTC.

This chain uses TRBV10-3 with TRBJ2-1, with 14 bases identical to TRBD2. The V and J ends lost 7 bases and 8 bases, in that order; junction bases with no gene match: 10. Germline values: CDR1 ENHRY, CDR2 SYGVKD. The CDR3 has 16 residues. CDR3 nucleotides: TGTGCCATCACCCCGGGACTAGCGGGAGCGGGCGATGAGCAGTTCTTC. As protein: CAITPGLAGAGDEQFF.

V gene TRBV6-5 combines with J gene TRBJ1-5, with 9 positions matching TRBD1. CDR1 MNHEY and CDR2 SVGAGI come from the germline V gene. V trimming: 6 bases; J trimming: 2 bases; junction bases outside the gene matches: 5. CDR3 length: 15 residues. The DNA of the CDR3 is TGTGCCAGCAGGCTGGGACAGGGCGGCAATCAGCCCCAGCATTTT. The encoded protein is CASRLGQGGNQPQHF.

The V gene is TRBV5-5, the J gene TRBJ1-1; D uncertain. Germline CDR1 is SGHKS and CDR2 is YYEKEE (reference sequence). The length of the CDR3 is 13 residues. Trimming cost V 1 base and J 0 bases, with 4 bases left between them. CDR3 region: CASSLNMNTEAFF. The CDR3 DNA follows: TGTGCCAGCAGCTTGAATATGAACACTGAAGCTTTCTTT.

The rearrangement joins TRBV5-1 to TRBJ2-3; 13 bases are a match to TRBD2. V lost 0 bases, J lost 4 bases, and 5 bases stayed unmatched. This CDR3 has 17 residues. CDR1 is SGHRS, CDR2 YFSETQ, per germline. CDR3 bases: TGCGCCAGCAGCTTGGCCGGGACTAGCGGGAACTCAGATACGCAGTATTTT. Translated, it gives CASSLAGTSGNSDTQYF.

The rearrangement uses TRBV30 and TRBJ1-2; tentatively, D is TRBD1 (5 bases). V was pared by 6 bases and J by 1 base, with 12 bases between. Per germline, CDR1 GTSNPN and CDR2 SVGIG (reference sequence). The CDR3 loop spans 13 amino acids. DNA of the CDR3: TGTGCCTGCCTCAGGGAGGGTAACTATGGCTACACCTTC. Translation: CACLREGNYGYTF. The variable domain in full, completed from reference TRBV30 and TRBJ1-2, reads SQTIHQWPATLVQPVGSPLSLECTVEGTSNPNLYWYRQAAGRGLQLLFYSVGIGQISSEVPQNLSASRPQDRQFILSSKKLLLSDSGFYLCACLREGNYGYTFGSGTRLTVV.

The CDR3 DNA follows: TGTGCCACCAGCAGAGAAGCCGGGAGGGTGGTTTACAATGAGCAGTTCTTC. Translated, it gives CATSREAGRVVYNEQFF. V gene TRBV15 combines with J gene TRBJ2-1, with TRBD2 matching 8 bases. The CDR3 is 17 amino acids. CDR1 and CDR2 from the germline V gene are LNHNV and YYDKDF (reference sequence). J gave up 4 bases and V 0 bases, and 8 bases lay outside the gene matches. The full variable domain, in which reference TRBV15 and TRBJ2-1 provide the parts outside the CDR3, is DAMVIQNPRYQVTQFGKPVTLSCSQTLNHNVMYWYQQKSSQAPKLLFHYYDKDFNNEADTPDNFQSRRPNTSFCFLDIRSPGLGDTAMYLCATSREAGRVVYNEQFFGPGTRLTVL.

The chain combines TRBV3-1 (or the pseudogene TRBV3-2) with TRBJ2-7; 7 bases line up with TRBD1. The CDR3 is made up of 16 amino acids. CDR1 is LGHDT and CDR2 is YNNKEL in the germline V gene (reference sequence). The ends lost 1 base at V and 3 bases at J; junction bases unmatched: 9. The CDR3 sequence: CASSQGGDRVVYEQYF. The DNA for the CDR3 is TGTGCCAGCAGCCAAGGTGGCGACAGGGTCGTCTACGAGCAGTACTTC.

The chain has TRBV18 and TRBJ2-6; D not certain. V dropped 3 bases and J dropped 0 bases, with 6 bases sitting between them. CDR3 size: 15 residues. Germline CDR1 reads KGHSH; CDR2 reads LQKENI. DNA for the CDR3: TGTGCCAGCTCACCCGACACCTCTGGGGCCAACGTCCTGACTTTC. This sequence encodes CASSPDTSGANVLTF.

In regard to this clone: Other DNA sequences in the sample encode the same CDR3. The J gene is TRBJ1-1, the V gene TRBV27; D is undetermined. Germline lookup yields CDR1 MNHEY and CDR2 SMNVEV (reference sequence). Trimming stripped 4 bases from V and 1 base from J, with 4 bases between. CDR3 length equals 12 residues. CDR3 DNA sequence: TGTGCCAGCAGTTCAGGGAACACTGAAGCTTTCTTT. It is translated as CASSSGNTEAFF.

This rearrangement joins TRBV6-6 to TRBJ2-5, with 7 bases identical to TRBD2. The CDR3 contains 14 residues. The junction had 7 bases not matched to a gene; V was cut back by 5 bases and J by 4 bases. Germline CDR1 is MNHNY and CDR2 is SVGAGI (reference sequence). The DNA for the CDR3 is TGTGCCAGCAGTAGCGGGATGGTGGGAGAGACCCAGTACTTC. It specifies CASSSGMVGETQYF.

The chain joins TRBV5-5 to TRBJ1-3; maybe TRBD1 (6 bases). The CDR3 is 18 residues long. Trimming pared 1 base from V and 0 bases from J, leaving 17 bases between. The germline V gene encodes CDR1 SGHKS and CDR2 YYEKEE (reference sequence). CDR3 DNA sequence: TGTGCCAGCAGCTTGAGGGAACAGGGCCCTAGCTCTGGAAACACCATATATTTT. Translating gives CASSLREQGPSSGNTIYF.

V is TRBV28 and J is TRBJ2-5; D is uncertain. Germline CDR1 is MDHEN and CDR2 is SYDVKM. The CDR3 is 11 amino acids. V lost 4 bases, J lost 5 bases, and 5 bases lay in between. CDR3 region: CASSWAETQYF. The CDR3 DNA follows: TGTGCCAGCAGTTGGGCTGAGACCCAGTACTTC.

The chain recombines TRBV9 with TRBJ2-5; D gene ambiguous. The germline V gene encodes CDR1 SGDLS and CDR2 YYNGEE. The CDR3 totals 15 residues. Trimming removed 4 bases at V and 5 bases at J, with 18 bases between. For the CDR3, the DNA is TGTGCCAGCAGCACCGGTAGGAGTTCGAGGGAGACCCAGTACTTC. Translating gives CASSTGRSSRETQYF.

This chain connects TRBV11-2 to TRBJ2-1; a weak D match, TRBD2 (5 bases). CDR1 is SGHAT, CDR2 FQNNGV, per germline. The CDR3 has 11 amino acids. With 5 bases removed from V and 9 bases from J, the gap between germline ends came to 8 bases. The CDR3: CASSPAVEQFF. The CDR3 DNA sequence: TGTGCCAGCAGCCCAGCGGTTGAGCAGTTCTTC.

The chain links TRBV7-2 to TRBJ2-2; 11 bases line up with TRBD2. With 5 bases clipped from V and 7 bases from J, the junction kept 9 bases outside the gene matches. The CDR3 is 16 residues long. The germline V gene encodes CDR1 SGHTA and CDR2 FQGNSA. CDR3 region: CASSELAGAYSGELFF. The CDR3 DNA reads TGTGCCAGCAGCGAACTAGCGGGAGCTTACAGCGGGGAGCTGTTTTTT.

The chain combines TRBV5-5 with TRBJ1-6; maybe TRBD1 (6 bases). This CDR3 has 13 residues. The germline V and J ends were trimmed by 4 bases and 6 bases, with 8 bases remaining between them. Germline V CDR1 and CDR2: SGHKS, YYEKEE (reference sequence). DNA for the CDR3: TGTGCCAGCAGCGGACAGTTTAATTCACCCCTCCACTTT. It codes for CASSGQFNSPLHF.